This is a list of T cell receptor beta chains from one sample in a study of OX40 agonist ivuxolimab in advanced cancers. Assay: immunoSEQ multiplex PCR; the TCRdb copy retains only in-frame clones and omits some. The table has tens of thousands of clones, roughly 90% seen once. The sample in question was CD4+ or CD8+ T cells sorted from blood, obtained in a trial of the OX40 agonist ivuxolimab. These receptors all come from an adult with an advanced solid tumor such as melanoma, head and neck, liver or kidney cancer. CDR3s include the opening cysteine and the closing phenylalanine or tryptophan. D genes are given only for firm matches. Clone sizes are given selectively: once, few, many, or a class where the clone is expanded.

V gene	J gene	D gene	clone size	CDR3 DNA	CDR3 protein
TRBV2	TRBJ2-7	TRBD1	-	TGTGCCAGCAGTGAAACAGGACAGGGACCCTACGAGCAGTACTTC	CASSETGQGPYEQYF
TRBV7-9	TRBJ1-2	TRBD1	-	TGTGCCAGCAGCTCGGGGACAGGGAACTATGGCTACACCTTC	CASSSGTGNYGYTF
TRBV27	TRBJ2-7	-	few	TGTGCCAGCAGTTTCGGAGGTGGGGCGAGCGAGCAGTACTTC	CASSFGGGASEQYF
TRBV6-5	TRBJ1-5	-	once	TGTGCCAGCAGGGGTACAGGGATTGACCAGCCCCAGCATTTT	CASRGTGIDQPQHF
TRBV30	TRBJ2-3	TRBD2	-	TGTGCCTGGAGCGCCGGGACTAGCGGCACAGATACGCAGTATTTT	CAWSAGTSGTDTQYF
TRBV29-1	TRBJ2-3	-	-	TGCAGCGTTGCGAGTAGCGGTGGCACAGATACGCAGTATTTT	CSVASSGGTDTQYF
TRBV4-1	TRBJ1-2	TRBD1	-	TGCGCCAGCAGCCAAGATCCGGGACAGCCTTATGGCTACACCTTC	CASSQDPGQPYGYTF
TRBV29-1	TRBJ2-1	TRBD2	-	TGCAGCTCGGGACTAGCGGGAGTTGCTGAGCAGTTCTTC	CSSGLAGVAEQFF
TRBV5-1	TRBJ2-7	TRBD2	once	TGCGCCAGCAGAGGGGCTAGCGGGAGCGGCGAGCAGTACTTC	CASRGASGSGEQYF
TRBV5-1	TRBJ1-3	-	-	TGCGCCAGCAGCTTGACACGGCCTGGAAACACCATATATTTT	CASSLTRPGNTIYF
TRBV2	TRBJ2-7	TRBD2	few	TGTGCCAGCAGGCGGGAGAGCTACGAGCAGTACTTC	CASRRESYEQYF
TRBV28	TRBJ2-7	TRBD2	-	TGTGCCAGCAGTTTAGGGACTAGAAGCTACGAGCAGTACTTC	CASSLGTRSYEQYF
TRBV19	TRBJ1-5	TRBD1	-	TGTGCCAGTAGTTTCAGGACAGGACTATTCAATCAGCCCCAGCATTTT	CASSFRTGLFNQPQHF
TRBV7-9	TRBJ2-1	TRBD1	-	TGTGCCAGCAGCCAGCCAATGACAGGGGGCCGCTACAATGAGCAGTTCTTC	CASSQPMTGGRYNEQFF
TRBV7-3	TRBJ2-1	TRBD2	-	TGTGCCAGCAGCTTGGGGGGGAGCTATGAGCAGTTCTTC	CASSLGGSYEQFF
TRBV9	TRBJ2-4	-	-	TGTGCCAGCAGCCATTCGGCCATGGGGGCGCTTTCCGGAAACATTCAGTACTTC	CASSHSAMGALSGNIQYF
TRBV7-2	TRBJ2-2	TRBD1	-	TGTGCCAGCAGCTTACCCCGAAGGACAGGGACCGGGGAGCTGTTTTTT	CASSLPRRTGTGELFF
TRBV18	TRBJ2-5	-	-	TGTGCCAGCTCCCACGAGAGACAGAGGCAAGAGACCCAGTACTTC	CASSHERQRQETQYF
TRBV7-2	TRBJ2-1	-	-	TGTGCCAGCAGCTTACTGCTGGCGGGTGAGCAGTTCTTC	CASSLLLAGEQFF
TRBV18	TRBJ2-5	TRBD1	-	TGTGCCAGCTCACCACCGATCGGACAGGAACAAGAGACCCAGTACTTC	CASSPPIGQEQETQYF
TRBV5-1	TRBJ2-3	TRBD2	-	TGCGCCAGCAGCATGGGGATTCTAGCGGGAGTAAGCACAGATACGCAGTATTTT	CASSMGILAGVSTDTQYF
TRBV2	TRBJ2-1	-	-	TGTGCCAGCAGTCAGGAAGGTATCTCCTACAATGAGCAGTTCTTC	CASSQEGISYNEQFF
TRBV19	TRBJ2-3	TRBD2	-	TGTGCCAGTAACGGAGGACTAGCGAAGACAGATACGCAGTATTTT	CASNGGLAKTDTQYF
TRBV5-1	TRBJ1-1	-	-	TGCGCCAGCAGCTGGAACGGCAACACTGAAGCTTTCTTT	CASSWNGNTEAFF
TRBV19	TRBJ1-3	-	-	TGTGCCAGTACCGCAATCGGAGGGAACTCTGGAAACACCATATATTTT	CASTAIGGNSGNTIYF
TRBV29-1	TRBJ2-2	TRBD1	-	TGCAGCGTTAATCAGGGGGCCGGGGAGCTGTTTTTT	CSVNQGAGELFF
TRBV5-1	TRBJ1-1	-	-	TGCGCCAGCAGCTTGGGTTGGGGTAGCAACACTGAAGCTTTCTTT	CASSLGWGSNTEAFF
TRBV30	TRBJ1-2	TRBD1	-	TGTGCCTGGAGTCGAGATAGCTTCGGGACAGGGGGCGTCTATGGCTACACCTTC	CAWSRDSFGTGGVYGYTF
TRBV30	TRBJ2-3	-	once	TGTGCCTGGGCTAGTGGCTACGCGCAGTATTTT	CAWASGYAQYF
TRBV14	TRBJ2-2	-	-	TGTGCCAGCAGCCAGGGACGGGGGAGGATAACCGGGGAGCTGTTTTTT	CASSQGRGRITGELFF
TRBV6-5	TRBJ1-5	-	-	TGTGCCAGCAGCGAACGACAGCTTAATCAGCCCCAGCATTTT	CASSERQLNQPQHF
TRBV28	TRBJ2-7	-	-	TGTGCCAGCAGTTTATTTGACGAGCAGTACTTC	CASSLFDEQYF
TRBV10-3	TRBJ2-1	TRBD2	-	TGTGCCATCAGTCTAGCGGGAGGGTCCTACAATGAGCAGTTCTTC	CAISLAGGSYNEQFF
TRBV28	TRBJ2-7	-	-	TGTGCCAGCAGTCCCGGGGACTTAACCTACGAGCAGTACTTC	CASSPGDLTYEQYF
TRBV18	TRBJ2-1	-	few	TGTGCCAGCTCACCTGTAGCCACCATCTCCTACAATGAGCAGTTCTTC	CASSPVATISYNEQFF